The 13 T cell receptor beta chains below were found in one sample sequenced in a study of cytomegalovirus exposure and HLA in healthy donors. The PCR was carried out with 60 Vbeta primers and 13 Jbeta primers. Sequencing was performed with immunoSEQ multiplex PCR; in TCRdb, only in-frame clones are kept and a portion is missing. The sample contains about 210,000 clones, 82% of which appear only once. Sequencing used PBMCs. The receptors derive from a middle-aged man in good health and CMV-seropositive.

The J gene is TRBJ2-1, the V gene TRBV2; TRBD1 agrees at 7 bases. Germline V gives CDR1 SNHLY, CDR2 FYNNEI. The V segment lost 6 bases and the J segment 6 bases; nucleotides outside the gene matches: 17. There are 17 residues in the CDR3. CDR3 loop: CASRNPGTVARVNEQFF. CDR3 nucleotide sequence: TGTGCCAGCAGAAACCCCGGGACAGTCGCCCGTGTCAATGAGCAGTTCTTC.

CDR3 nucleotides: TGTGCCAGTAGTACAACGGGACACTTTGTAAACACCATATATTTT. Translated: CASSTTGHFVNTIYF. The J gene is TRBJ1-3, the V gene TRBV19, with a tentative D call TRBD1 (6 bases). V dropped 4 bases and J dropped 6 bases, with 16 bases sitting between them. The CDR3 extends over 15 amino acids. CDR1 is LNHDA, CDR2 SQIVND, per germline (reference sequence).

This clone came up a few times. The V gene is TRBV11-3, the J gene TRBJ2-3; 8 bases are a match to TRBD2. CDR3 length: 15 residues. The germline V gene has CDR1 SGHNT and CDR2 YENEEA. With V trimmed by 1 base and J by 0 bases, 0 bases remained unmatched. The CDR3 DNA sequence: TGTGCCAGCAGCTTAGTAGCGGGGAGCACAGATACGCAGTATTTT. Protein: CASSLVAGSTDTQYF.

The chain recombines TRBV6-1 with TRBJ1-5; TRBD1 matches at 7 bases. With V trimmed by 0 bases and J by 5 bases, 4 bases remained unmatched. CDR1 and CDR2 (germline): MNHNS, SASEGT. The CDR3 has 15 residues. This CDR3 reads CASSEALTGHQPQHF. In nucleotides, the CDR3 is TGTGCCAGCAGTGAAGCGCTGACAGGGCATCAGCCCCAGCATTTT.

This chain uses TRBV5-1 with TRBJ1-1; TRBD1 is a possible D gene (6 bases). The germline V gene encodes CDR1 SGHRS and CDR2 YFSETQ. There are 13 residues in the CDR3. Trimming took off 0 bases at V and 8 bases at J, with 11 bases between the two ends. The CDR3 reads CASSLATGKEAFF. The CDR3 DNA reads TGCGCCAGCAGCTTGGCCACAGGGAAAGAAGCTTTCTTT.

The V gene is TRBV18, the J gene TRBJ2-1; 7 positions match TRBD1. Germline V CDR1 and CDR2: KGHSH, LQKENI. Germline trimming cut 5 bases from V and 8 bases from J; bases unmatched to any gene: 9. This CDR3 is built from 14 residues. The CDR3 here is CASSGMTGWDEQFF. CDR3 bases: TGTGCCAGCTCAGGGATGACAGGGTGGGATGAGCAGTTCTTC.

The CDR3 coding sequence is TGCGCCAGCAGTCAAATTTCCCCACAGTGTAATACTGAAGCTTTCTTT. Translation gives CASSQISPQCNTEAFF. The V gene is TRBV23-1, the J gene TRBJ1-1; unclear D gene. TRBV23-1 is classed as an ORF, of uncertain function. This CDR3 has 16 amino acids. The germline V and J ends were trimmed by 2 bases and 5 bases, with 18 bases remaining between them.

The V gene is TRBV6-1, the J gene TRBJ2-3; 8 bases line up with TRBD2. The CDR3 runs 15 residues. CDR1 is MNHNS and CDR2 is SASEGT in the germline V gene. Trimming took 3 bases from V and 1 from J; bases not matched to a gene: 3. The CDR3 loop reads CASSDREGGTDTQYF. The CDR3 DNA reads as TGTGCCAGCAGTGACCGGGAGGGCGGCACAGATACGCAGTATTTT.

The chain uses TRBV19 and TRBJ2-1, with 8 bases lining up with TRBD2. Looked up from germline, CDR1 is LNHDA and CDR2 is SQIVND (reference sequence). CDR3 length equals 13 residues. J gave up 7 bases and V 2 bases, and 1 base lay outside the gene matches. CDR3 sequence reads: CASSISGRNEQFF. CDR3 coding DNA: TGTGCCAGTAGTATAAGCGGGAGAAATGAGCAGTTCTTC.

This clone was seen only a few times. The rearrangement joins TRBV10-2 to TRBJ2-7; D unclear. This CDR3 has 13 amino acids. V dropped 6 bases and J dropped 0 bases, with 9 bases sitting between them. Germline CDR1 reads WSHSY; CDR2 reads SAAADI. The CDR3 region is CASRAAASYEQYV. In DNA, the CDR3 is TGCGCCAGCAGGGCCGCGGCCTCCTACGAGCAGTACGTC.

This clone appeared a single time. The chain combines TRBV2 with TRBJ2-1; 9 bases fit TRBD2. Germline V gene data show CDR1 as SNHLY and CDR2 as FYNNEI. J gave up 1 base and V 10 bases, and 11 bases lay outside the gene matches. CDR3 size: 16 residues. The CDR3 DNA follows: TGTGCCACCGCTGGACTAGCGATTATTTCCTACAATGAGCAGTTCTTC. It specifies CATAGLAIISYNEQFF. Drawing the rest from reference TRBV2 and TRBJ2-1, the complete variable domain is EPEVTQTPSHQVTQMGQEVILRCVPISNHLYFYWYRQILGQKVEFLVSFYNNEISEKSEIFDDQFSVERPDGSNFTLKIRSTKLEDSAMYFCATAGLAIISYNEQFFGPGTRLTVL.

The rearrangement uses TRBV4-2 and TRBJ2-5; 7 nucleotides agree with TRBD2. The CDR3 consists of 18 residues. From germline, CDR1 is LGHNA and CDR2 YNFKEQ. Trimming removed 0 bases from V and 1 base from J; junction bases left unmatched: 11. Here the CDR3 reads CASSQDGHAGVTQETQYF. The CDR3 DNA is TGTGCCAGCAGCCAAGATGGACACGCGGGAGTGACCCAAGAGACCCAGTACTTC.

The chain couples TRBV7-2 to TRBJ1-2, with TRBD1 matching over 8 bases. With V trimmed by 1 base and J by 8 bases, 6 bases remained unmatched. The length of the CDR3 is 14 residues. Looked up from germline, CDR1 is SGHTA and CDR2 is FQGNSA. Written as DNA, the CDR3 is TGTGCCAGCAGCTTAGAAAGGACAGGGCCCGGCTACACCTTC. Translating it yields CASSLERTGPGYTF.